This record concerns one T cell receptor (beta chain) sequence. In the original processing: The assay estimated nucleated cells by amplifying reference gene primers. Libraries were prepared by immunoSEQ multiplex PCR; TCRdb keeps only in-frame clonotypes and omits some of them. V and J calls and clone size follow that table, whereas D and trimming were derived from the DNA. Here the sample spans about 37,000 clones, roughly 86% being singletons. These data come from a study of blood T cell repertoires in COVID-19. The V end was cut by 5 bases, the J end by 7 bases, with 15 bases between. CDR1 MDHEN and CDR2 SYDVKM come from the germline V gene. The CDR3 contains 14 residues.

The chain links TRBV28 to TRBJ2-1, with D tentatively TRBD1 (5 bases). Material: peripheral blood. The sequence derives from a man aged 70-80 years with acute or convalescent COVID-19. This chain's CDR3 is CASSPSGILNEQFF. The CDR3, as DNA: TGTGCCAGCAGTCCGTCAGGGATCTTGAATGAGCAGTTCTTC.